This T cell receptor (beta chain) was recovered during a study of vaccination effects on CD4 cells after COVID-19. Findings and limits, study-wide: Convalescent patients were scarce, and early post-infection timepoints were absent. Clones of infection and vaccine origin contracted markedly late after vaccination.

As regards this clone: Its antigen is as yet unknown.

Peptide-pool stimulation followed by sequencing identified expanded antigen-specific CD4+ clonotypes in the ViraFEST assay. Researchers isolated CD4+ T cells once 9 to 11 days of culture had elapsed. Participants received two doses of either the BNT162b2 or mRNA-1273 vaccine. All vaccine recipients tested negative for nucleocapsid antibodies and had never contracted SARS-CoV-2 infection. PBMC cultures contained about 2 million cells per well, 8.5 to 10 IU/ml IL-2 and around 9.3 ug/ml peptides. Sequenced by immunoSEQ multiplex PCR; TCRdb stores in-frame clones only, minus some. The sample has approximately 28,000 clones, 60% to 80% seen once. The CDR3 sequence is 15 residues long. Germline V gives CDR1 MNHNY, CDR2 SVGAGI (reference sequence). Trimming cost V 0 bases and J 2 bases, with 11 bases left between them.

The sequences come from CD4+ T cells from PBMCs cultured with HCoV-229E spike peptides, collected after COVID-19 vaccination. The clonotype was recovered from a human donor who received a COVID-19 vaccine. The chain uses TRBV6-6 and TRBJ2-7; possibly TRBD1 for D (6 bases). CDR3 sequence reads: CASSYSPGVAYEQYF. The CDR3 DNA sequence: TGTGCCAGCAGTTACTCGCCAGGGGTGGCCTACGAGCAGTACTTC.